A selection of T cell receptor beta chains follows, all from one sample in a study of cytotoxic CD8 clonotypes in ibrutinib-treated CLL. The data were produced by immunoSEQ multiplex PCR, yet TCRdb's version contains in-frame clones alone and is incomplete. Here the sample spans some 150,000 clones, roughly 80% being singletons. The input for sequencing was PBMCs, taken after 12 months of ibrutinib treatment. These receptors all come from a human donor with chronic lymphocytic leukemia. Each CDR3 is given with its conserved first and last residue. The order of the fields is J gene, CDR3 length, V gene, clone size, CDR3 protein. The size field is filled for only some rows; it gives once, few, many or a size class.

TRBJ1-1 | 17 | TRBV5-6 | . | CASSLARWGPMNTEAFF
TRBJ1-2 | 18 | TRBV2 | . | CASSEDRGWTGENYGYTF
TRBJ2-1 | 11 | TRBV4-1 | . | CASSWGNEQFF
TRBJ2-7 | 16 | TRBV9 | . | CASSVAGTSATYEQYF
TRBJ2-1 | 13 | TRBV7-2 | . | CASSLIVYNEQFF
TRBJ2-7 | 16 | TRBV4-1 | . | CASSQDSGGSSYEQYF
TRBJ2-1 | 11 | TRBV15 | . | CATSRVNEQFF
TRBJ1-1 | 15 | TRBV5-4 | . | CASSQNRGIDTEAFF
TRBJ2-7 | 15 | TRBV5-1 | few | CASSLGGGSSYEQYF
TRBJ2-3 | 15 | TRBV9 | . | CASSVGTSATDTQYF
TRBJ1-1 | 12 | TRBV6-6 | many | CASSPINTEAFF
TRBJ2-5 | 12 | TRBV5-1 | . | CASGHLGETQYF
TRBJ1-3 | 13 | TRBV30 | . | CAWSGSGSNTIYF
TRBJ1-2 | 13 | TRBV19 | . | CASSILAGEGYTF
TRBJ1-1 | 12 | TRBV11-2 | . | CASKQGYTEAFF
TRBJ2-3 | 14 | TRBV5-4 | once | CASSPSGGRDTQYF
TRBJ1-5 | 20 | TRBV21-1 | . | CASSKESRGDLFYSNQPQHF
TRBJ2-2 | 15 | TRBV6-5 | . | CASRNSGANTGELFF
TRBJ1-3 | 16 | TRBV4-2 | . | CASSQSDSVSGNTIYF
TRBJ2-5 | 14 | TRBV18 | . | CASSPNGGQETQYF
TRBJ2-1 | 15 | TRBV9 | . | CASSPPTGPYNEQFF
TRBJ2-7 | 13 | TRBV5-6 | . | CASSLMGLYEQYF